The clone carrying this TCR beta chain has a count of ten or more. This sample stems from a study of T cells in Graves' hyperthyroidism and ophthalmopathy. On the basis of clinical symptoms, serum thyroxine and TRAb, thyroid ultrasound and orbital computed tomography, diagnoses were made. Using around 10 ml of fresh peripheral blood, PBMCs were prepared. This CDR3 region has 15 residues. Germline CDR1 reads MDHEN; CDR2 reads SYDVKM. V dropped 4 bases and J dropped 4 bases, with 14 bases sitting between them. TCR beta CDR3 sequences were amplified from RNA transcripts. The HTBI primer set drove a first-round RT-PCR of the TCR CDR3. In TCRdb, the multiplex PCR reads were re-called with MiXCR into one record per CDR3 protein. The sample includes approximately 330,000 distinct CDR3 sequences, over 20% of them seen just once.

What was sequenced was blood. The chain combines TRBV28 with TRBJ1-5, with D perhaps TRBD1 (6 bases). The receptor was derived from a woman between 45 and 65 years old with Graves' hyperthyroidism. The CDR3, as DNA: TGTGCCAGCAGTTCACAGACAGGAGGGAATCAGCCCCAGCATTTT. Its translation: CASSSQTGGNQPQHF.